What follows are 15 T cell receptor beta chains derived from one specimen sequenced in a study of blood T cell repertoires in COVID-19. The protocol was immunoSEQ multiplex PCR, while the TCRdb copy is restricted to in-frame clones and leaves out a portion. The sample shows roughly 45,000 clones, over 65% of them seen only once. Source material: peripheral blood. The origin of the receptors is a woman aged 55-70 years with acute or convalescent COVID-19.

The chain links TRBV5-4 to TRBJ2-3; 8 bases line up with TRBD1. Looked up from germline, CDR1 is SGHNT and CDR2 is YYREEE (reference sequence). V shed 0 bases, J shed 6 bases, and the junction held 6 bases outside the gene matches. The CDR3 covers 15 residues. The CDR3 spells CASSLVRTGSDTQYF. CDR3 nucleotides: TGTGCCAGCAGCTTGGTTAGGACAGGGTCGGATACGCAGTATTTT.

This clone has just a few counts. The CDR3 reads CASSPTGADYGYTF. CDR3 sequence (DNA): TGCGCCAGCAGTCCCACAGGGGCAGACTATGGCTACACCTTC. The chain couples TRBV5-1 to TRBJ1-2; 7 nucleotides line up with TRBD1. V was clipped by 5 bases and J by 3 bases; unmatched bases: 7. The length of the CDR3 is 14 residues. In germline, CDR1 is SGHRS, CDR2 YFSETQ.

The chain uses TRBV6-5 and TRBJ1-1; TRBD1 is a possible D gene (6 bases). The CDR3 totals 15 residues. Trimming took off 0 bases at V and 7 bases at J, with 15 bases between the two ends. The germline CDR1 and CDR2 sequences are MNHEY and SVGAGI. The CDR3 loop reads CASSYSSRGQDEAFF. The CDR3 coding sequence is TGTGCCAGCAGTTACTCGAGCAGGGGTCAGGATGAAGCTTTCTTT.

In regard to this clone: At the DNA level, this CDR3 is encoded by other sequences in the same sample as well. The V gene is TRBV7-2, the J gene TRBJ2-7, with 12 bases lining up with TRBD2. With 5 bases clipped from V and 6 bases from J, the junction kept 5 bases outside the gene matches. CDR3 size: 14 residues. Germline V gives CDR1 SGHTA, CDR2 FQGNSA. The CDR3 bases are TGTGCCAGCAGCCAACTAGCGGGAGGTTTCGAGCAGTACTTC. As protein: CASSQLAGGFEQYF.

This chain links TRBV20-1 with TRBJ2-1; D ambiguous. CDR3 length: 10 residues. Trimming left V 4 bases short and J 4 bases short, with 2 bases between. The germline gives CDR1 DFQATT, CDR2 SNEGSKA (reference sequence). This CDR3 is CSATYNEQFF. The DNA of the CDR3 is TGCAGTGCTACTTACAATGAGCAGTTCTTC.

CDR3 nucleotides: TGTGCCTGGAGTCCTGGGACTAGCGGGAGAGAGACCCAGTACTTC. It translates to CAWSPGTSGRETQYF. This sequence joins TRBV30 and TRBJ2-5; 14 nucleotides line up with TRBD2. Per germline, CDR1 GTSNPN and CDR2 SVGIG (reference sequence). The CDR3 consists of 15 residues. Losses at the gene ends were 2 bases for V and 4 bases for J; bases not matched to a gene: 3.

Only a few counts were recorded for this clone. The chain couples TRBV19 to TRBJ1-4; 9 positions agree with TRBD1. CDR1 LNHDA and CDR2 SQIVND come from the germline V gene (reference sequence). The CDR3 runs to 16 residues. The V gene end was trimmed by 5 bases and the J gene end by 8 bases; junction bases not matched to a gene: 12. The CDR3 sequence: CASSRPPGQGLEKLFF. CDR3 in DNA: TGTGCCAGTAGTCGACCTCCTGGACAGGGGTTAGAAAAACTGTTTTTT.

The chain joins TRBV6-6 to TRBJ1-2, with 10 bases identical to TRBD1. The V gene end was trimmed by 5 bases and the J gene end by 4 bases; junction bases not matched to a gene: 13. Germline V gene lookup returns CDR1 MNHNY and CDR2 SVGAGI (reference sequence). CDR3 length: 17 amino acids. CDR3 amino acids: CASSRQGTGVEAYGYTF. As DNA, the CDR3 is TGTGCCAGCAGTCGCCAAGGGACAGGGGTAGAGGCCTATGGCTACACCTTC.

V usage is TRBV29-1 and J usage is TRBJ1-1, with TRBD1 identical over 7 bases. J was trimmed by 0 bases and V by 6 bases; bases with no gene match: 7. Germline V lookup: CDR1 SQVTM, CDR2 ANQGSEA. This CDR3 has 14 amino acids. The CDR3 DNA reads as TGCAGCGTCCGGGACAGAAACGTGAACACTGAAGCTTTCTTT. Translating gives CSVRDRNVNTEAFF.

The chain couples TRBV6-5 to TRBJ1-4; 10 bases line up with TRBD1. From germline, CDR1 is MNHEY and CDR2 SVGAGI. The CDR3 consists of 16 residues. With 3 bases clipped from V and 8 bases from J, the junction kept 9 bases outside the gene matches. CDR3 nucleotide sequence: TGTGCCAGCAGTTATGCCGGGACAGGGGACGGGGAAAAACTGTTTTTT. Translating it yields CASSYAGTGDGEKLFF.

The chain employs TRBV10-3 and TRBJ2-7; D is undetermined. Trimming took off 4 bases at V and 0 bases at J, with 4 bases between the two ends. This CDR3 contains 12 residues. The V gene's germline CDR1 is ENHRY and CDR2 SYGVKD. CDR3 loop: CAISAVSYEQYF. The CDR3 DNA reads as TGTGCCATCAGTGCAGTCTCCTACGAGCAGTACTTC.

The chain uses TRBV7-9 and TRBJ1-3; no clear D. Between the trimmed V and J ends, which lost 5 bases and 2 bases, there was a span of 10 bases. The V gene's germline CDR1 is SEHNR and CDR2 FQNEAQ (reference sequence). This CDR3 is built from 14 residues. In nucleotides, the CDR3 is TGTGCCAGCAGCCCCGGTGCTGCTGGAAACACCATATATTTT. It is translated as CASSPGAAGNTIYF.

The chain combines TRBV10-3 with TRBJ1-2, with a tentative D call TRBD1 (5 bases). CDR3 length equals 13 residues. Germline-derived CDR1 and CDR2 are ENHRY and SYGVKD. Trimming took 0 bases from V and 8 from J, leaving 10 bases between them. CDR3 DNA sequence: TGTGCCATCAGTGAGTCGAGTCAGGGAGGCTACACCTTC. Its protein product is CAISESSQGGYTF.

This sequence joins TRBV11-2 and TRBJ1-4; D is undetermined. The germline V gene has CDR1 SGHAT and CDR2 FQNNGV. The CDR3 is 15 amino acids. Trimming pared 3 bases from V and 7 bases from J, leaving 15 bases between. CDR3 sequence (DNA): TGTGCCAGCAGCTTTAACGCTCAAGGGAGTGAAAAACTGTTTTTT. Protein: CASSFNAQGSEKLFF.

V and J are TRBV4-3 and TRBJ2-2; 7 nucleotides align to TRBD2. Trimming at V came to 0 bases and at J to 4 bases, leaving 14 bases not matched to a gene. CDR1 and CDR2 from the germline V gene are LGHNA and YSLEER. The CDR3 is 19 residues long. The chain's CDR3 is CASSQDHPPGGSGTGELFF. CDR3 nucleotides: TGCGCCAGCAGCCAAGATCACCCACCGGGCGGGAGTGGCACCGGGGAGCTGTTTTTT.